This entry lists 9 T cell receptor beta chains sequenced from one sample in a study of blood T cells in healthy people across ages. A second PCR, run for roughly 7 to 12 cycles, used a sample-barcoded 5' primer plus a J-beta primer mix. TCRdb re-called the 5' RACE reads with MiXCR, one entry per CDR3 protein. The data show 780,000 or so distinct CDR3 sequences, 25% seen once. The sample was also linked to a second study, of T cells of mothers and their children.

The specimen was blood. These receptors all come from a boy between 10 and 17 years old in good health.

The chain joins TRBV12-3 or TRBV12-4 to TRBJ2-7; D may correspond to TRBD1 or TRBD2 (5 bases each). Trimming shortened V by 3 bases and J by 2 bases, and 11 bases separated the two germline ends. This CDR3 is built from 14 residues. The CDR3 DNA reads TGTGCCAGCAGTTTCCTTCGGGGCCCCTACGAGCAGTACTTC. It specifies CASSFLRGPYEQYF.

This clonotype came up a few times. V is TRBV5-5 and J is TRBJ2-1; D unclear. The CDR3 length is 16 residues. V lost 3 bases and J 0 bases, leaving 13 bases between the germline ends. Per germline, CDR1 SGHKS and CDR2 YYEKEE (reference sequence). In nucleotides, the CDR3 is TGTGCCAGCAGCTCGGACCGGGTCGGCTCCTACAATGAGCAGTTCTTC. This encodes CASSSDRVGSYNEQFF.

In this sample, this clonotype turned up a few times. The chain recombines TRBV20-1 with TRBJ2-5, with 11 bases aligning to TRBD2. V dropped 3 bases and J dropped 3; count of bases not matched to a gene: 6. The CDR3 has 15 residues. CDR1 is DFQATT and CDR2 is SNEGSKA in the germline V gene (reference sequence). DNA of the CDR3: TGCAGTGCTAGCTCTACTAGCGGGGGAAAAGAGACCCAGTACTTC. Translation gives CSASSTSGGKETQYF.

The V call is TRBV4-3, the J call TRBJ1-2, with a tentative D call TRBD1 (6 bases). V was shortened by 1 base and J by 14 bases, with 14 bases between the two germline ends. The length of the CDR3 is 12 residues. Germline CDR1 reads LGHNA; CDR2 reads YSLEER. The CDR3 is CASSQVPQGLTF. CDR3 coding DNA: TGCGCCAGCAGCCAAGTTCCACAGGGACTTACCTTC.

This clonotype was seen only a few times. The chain has TRBV6-2 or TRBV6-3 and TRBJ2-5, with 15 bases that match TRBD2. This CDR3 has 23 residues. The trim removed 0 bases at V and 2 bases at J, leaving 19 bases unmatched. Germline assignment: CDR1 MNHEY and CDR2 SVGEGT. For the CDR3, the DNA is TGTGCCAGCAGTTACTCGAGAGGCCTTGGACTAGCGGGGGGGGCGCGATATCAAGAGACCCAGTACTTC. It encodes CASSYSRGLGLAGGARYQETQYF.

The rearrangement links TRBV28 to TRBJ2-1; 7 bases agree with TRBD1. J gave up 3 bases and V 3 bases, and 5 bases lay outside the gene matches. This CDR3 is built from 15 residues. Germline CDR1 MDHEN, CDR2 SYDVKM. CDR3 DNA sequence: TGTGCCAGCAGTTTCCGGGACAGCTTCTACAATGAGCAGTTCTTC. Translating it yields CASSFRDSFYNEQFF. The full variable domain, in which reference TRBV28 and TRBJ2-1 provide the parts outside the CDR3, is DVKVTQSSRYLVKRTGEKVFLECVQDMDHENMFWYRQDPGLGLRLIYFSYDVKMKEKGDIPEGYSVSREKKERFSLILESASTNQTSMYLCASSFRDSFYNEQFFGPGTRLTVL.

J is TRBJ1-4 and V is TRBV2; D uncertain. Between the trimmed V and J ends, which lost 7 bases and 0 bases, there was a span of 12 bases. Germline values: CDR1 SNHLY, CDR2 FYNNEI. The CDR3 runs to 15 residues. The CDR3 coding sequence is TGTGCCAGCAAGAAATCGGCAGCAACTAATGAAAAACTGTTTTTT. Its protein is CASKKSAATNEKLFF.

This clonotype was observed a few times. V usage is TRBV29-1 and J usage is TRBJ1-2, with D possibly being TRBD1 (5 bases). The CDR3 loop spans 11 amino acids. V was shortened by 6 bases and J by 4 bases, with 9 bases between the two germline ends. In germline, CDR1 is SQVTM, CDR2 ANQGSEA. The CDR3 DNA reads TGCAGCGTAAAGCAGGGCTATGGCTACACCTTC. It yields the protein CSVKQGYGYTF. Looking up the rest from reference TRBV29-1 and TRBJ1-2 gives the full variable domain: SAVISQKPSRDICQRGTSLTIQCQVDSQVTMMFWYRQQPGQSLTLIATANQGSEATYESGFVIDKFPISRPNLTFSTLTVSNMSPEDSSIYLCSVKQGYGYTFGSGTRLTVV.

The V gene is TRBV7-2, the J gene TRBJ1-5; no reliable D call. The ends were cut back, 2 bases at V and 6 bases at J, with 8 bases in the middle. The length of the CDR3 is 13 residues. Germline V CDR1 and CDR2: SGHTA, FQGNSA. The CDR3 here is CASSLSGFQPQHF. CDR3 coding DNA: TGTGCCAGCAGCTTATCGGGTTTTCAGCCCCAGCATTTT. Complete variable domain (other parts from reference TRBV7-2 and TRBJ1-5): GAGVSQSPSNKVTEKGKDVELRCDPISGHTALYWYRQSLGQGLEFLIYFQGNSAPDKSGLPSDRFSAERTGGSVSTLTIQRTQQEDSAVYLCASSLSGFQPQHFGDGTRLSIL.